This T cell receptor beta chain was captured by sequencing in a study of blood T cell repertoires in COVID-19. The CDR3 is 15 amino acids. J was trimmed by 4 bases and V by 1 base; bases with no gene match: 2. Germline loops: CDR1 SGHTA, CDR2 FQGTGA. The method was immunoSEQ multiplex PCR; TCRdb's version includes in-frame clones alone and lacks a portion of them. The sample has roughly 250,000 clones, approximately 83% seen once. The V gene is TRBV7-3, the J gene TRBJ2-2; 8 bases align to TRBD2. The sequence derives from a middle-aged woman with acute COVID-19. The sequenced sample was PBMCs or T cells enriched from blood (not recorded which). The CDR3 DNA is TGTGCCAGCAGCTTAATGACTAGCGTCACCGGGGAGCTGTTTTTT. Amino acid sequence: CASSLMTSVTGELFF.